Following are 9 T cell receptor beta chains from one sample sequenced in a study of cytomegalovirus exposure and HLA in healthy donors. Primers: 60 Vbeta forward and 13 Jbeta reverse. Repertoires were generated with immunoSEQ multiplex PCR, while TCRdb's copy carries only in-frame clones and drops some. The repertoire holds roughly 98,000 clones, with under 85% as singletons. The specimen was PBMCs. The receptors come from a man younger than 35 in good health and CMV-seropositive.

A few counts support this clone. This sequence joins TRBV10-3 and TRBJ2-7; a weak D match, TRBD1 (5 bases). CDR3 length: 14 amino acids. V was cut by 0 bases and J by 3 bases, with 9 bases left in between. Germline CDR1 and CDR2: ENHRY and SYGVKD. CDR3 amino acids: CAISESRVYYEQYF. The CDR3 DNA reads as TGTGCCATCAGTGAGTCCAGGGTGTACTACGAGCAGTACTTC.

The chain is built from TRBV6-4 and TRBJ2-7, with TRBD2 matching over 7 bases. Germline lookup yields CDR1 MRHNA and CDR2 SNTAGT. The length of the CDR3 is 14 residues. Trimming at V came to 6 bases and at J to 6 bases, leaving 11 bases not matched to a gene. The DNA for the CDR3 is TGTGCCAGCAGCGCCCGACCCTGGGGGGGCGAGCAGTACTTC. Amino acid sequence: CASSARPWGGEQYF.

V is TRBV21-1 and J is TRBJ1-5; the table's D gene call, TRBD1, was not cross checked with the DNA. TRBV21-1 is given as a pseudogene. This CDR3 spans 14 amino acids. CDR3 nucleotide sequence: TGTGCCAGCAGCAGACAGGGGGTAGGGCAGCCCCAGCATTTT. Its translation is CASSRQGVGQPQHF.

The chain links TRBV2 to TRBJ2-6; the D is unclear. V lost 3 bases to trimming and J lost 4 bases, with 7 bases between them. CDR3 size: 14 residues. Germline values: CDR1 SNHLY, CDR2 FYNNEI. The CDR3 nucleotides are TGTGCCAGCAGTGAGGCCTCGGGGGCCAACGTCCTGACTTTC. As protein: CASSEASGANVLTF. Filled out from reference TRBV2 and TRBJ2-6, the complete variable domain reads EPEVTQTPSHQVTQMGQEVILRCVPISNHLYFYWYRQILGQKVEFLVSFYNNEISEKSEIFDDQFSVERPDGSNFTLKIRSTKLEDSAMYFCASSEASGANVLTFGAGSRLTVL.

The chain combines TRBV18 with TRBJ1-4, with D uncertain. Trimming cost V 0 bases and J 3 bases, with 8 bases left between them. From germline, CDR1 is KGHSH and CDR2 LQKENI. The CDR3 spans 15 residues. In DNA form, the CDR3 reads TGTGCCAGCTCACCACCCGGGGTTCCTAATGAAAAACTGTTTTTT. Translated: CASSPPGVPNEKLFF.

This clone was seen a handful of times. This chain uses TRBV28 with TRBJ2-7; D call uncertain. The ends were cut back, 6 bases at V and 0 bases at J, with 3 bases in the middle. Germline CDR1 MDHEN, CDR2 SYDVKM. The CDR3 contains 11 residues. In DNA, the CDR3 is TGTGCCAGCAGCCACTCCTACGAGCAGTACTTC. This codes for CASSHSYEQYF.

The chain is built from TRBV7-9 and TRBJ1-2; D is possibly TRBD1 (5 bases). V was shortened by 1 base and J by 6 bases, with 9 bases between the two germline ends. The CDR3 loop spans 13 amino acids. Germline V CDR1 and CDR2: SEHNR, FQNEAQ (reference sequence). CDR3 DNA sequence: TGTGCCAGCAGCTTAGGGGGCAGGGATGGCTACACCTTC. Residues: CASSLGGRDGYTF.

The sample holds a few counts of this clone. The chain uses TRBV6-1 and TRBJ2-3, with D tentatively TRBD2 (5 bases). Trimming stripped 7 bases from V and 2 bases from J, with 10 bases between. CDR1 and CDR2 from the germline V gene are MNHNS and SASEGT. The length of the CDR3 is 13 residues. The CDR3 loop reads CASTGEITDTQYF. The CDR3 DNA reads as TGTGCCAGCACCGGGGAAATCACAGATACGCAGTATTTT.

V and J are TRBV7-9 and TRBJ2-1; 7 bases are a match to TRBD1. V dropped 5 bases and J dropped 4; count of bases not matched to a gene: 8. CDR3 size: 15 residues. The germline V gene has CDR1 SEHNR and CDR2 FQNEAQ (reference sequence). This chain's CDR3 is CASSAPGQFYNEQFF. The CDR3, as DNA: TGTGCCAGCAGCGCACCGGGACAGTTTTACAATGAGCAGTTCTTC.